This TCR beta chain was identified during a study of T-cell memory formation after mild COVID-19 (dated by TCRdb to about 2021). Looking at the study overall: Most TCR sequence clusters were specific to one of the two donors. In a couple of donors, T-cell clones that expanded and contracted after mild COVID-19 were followed by sequencing TCRalpha and TCRbeta repertoires longitudinally. The cohort comprised two young, previously healthy adult volunteers, one female and one male. Overall study results and their limits: Clones contracting from day 15 to 85 had balanced CD4/CD8 phenotypes, while a second wave expanding from day 15 to 37 was biased towards CD4+. The detection of some responding clones in pre-infection memory suggests that pre-existing cross-reactive memory T cells joined the SARS-CoV-2 response. Only a couple of mild cases were covered in the study, and larger cohorts including severe cases with pre-infection samples were considered necessary. SARS-CoV-2 specificity was not confirmed for the second-wave clones peaking on day 37. Contracting CD4+ clones were found mainly in CM and EM memory subsets, while CD8+ clones were enriched in EMRA.

As concerns this clonotype: It lacks a known antigen. Per-nucleotide qualities are absent, and no much larger clonotype sits a single base away.

TCRdb records Illumina NovaSeq 6000 as the sequencer. TCRalpha and TCRbeta cDNA libraries were constructed by 5'RACE with constant-segment primers, with sample barcodes and unique molecular identifiers being introduced. Trizol reagent was used to extract RNA from every sample. Library amplification was performed in two PCR steps, and a second sample barcode and Illumina TruSeq adapters were introduced in the second step. Sequencing of libraries was performed on an Illumina NovaSeq with 2 x 150 bp paired-end reads. In the authors' own workflow: Reads were demultiplexed and collapsed into UMI-guided consensus sequences with migec v1.2.7. Using mixcr v2.1.11, UMI consensuses were aligned to TRA and TRB V and J templates and then assembled into clonotypes. Expanded or contracted clonotypes were those called significant by both edgeR and NoisET, with noise models trained on biological replicates. For edgeR calls, the thresholds were a false discovery rate-adjusted p below 0.01 and a log2 fold-change of 1. As an exploratory analysis of dynamics, max-normalized trajectories of the 1000 most abundant clonotypes were examined with PCA combined with hierarchical clustering. Separately sequenced CD4+ and CD8+ repertoires were used to assign the CD4 or CD8 phenotype of responding clones. TCRdb trimmed public reads at Q25 via fastp, called clones via MiXCR and kept in-frame beta chains. Entries are consolidated by CDR3 protein sequence, retaining the most common genes and DNA. TCRdb assigned the V and J calls; the authors' analysis was not used. Present in this sample are approximately 82,000 distinct CDR3 sequences, about 13% of which were seen just once. Clones ranked in the top ten supply 41% of the sample.

For CDR1 and CDR2, the germline V gene lists MNHEY and SVGEGT. V is trimmed back by 6 bases and J by 5 bases, and the junction contains 13 bases that no gene match accounts for. The CDR3 spans 17 residues, from the cysteine through the phenylalanine. Just the 51-base CDR3 DNA is kept, in frame starting at base 1. Ficoll-Paque density gradient centrifugation was the method used to isolate PBMCs. The receptor's source is a man aged 18 to 29 who had mild COVID-19 (a few samples of this study predate the infection). The sample titles of this study are shuffled in the database, so cell type and time point are left out; the donor was told from shared clones. The specimen sequenced was PBMCs or a T cell subset sorted from them (not recorded which). The sequence joins TRBV6-2 or TRBV6-3 to TRBJ1-5; 10 junctional bases match TRBD1. Here the CDR3 is given as CASRGGLTGGFYQPQHF. The nucleotide sequence reads TGTGCCAGCAGAGGAGGGCTGACAGGGGGCTTTTATCAGCCCCAGCATTTT.